This is a list of T cell receptor beta chains from one sample in a study of cytomegalovirus exposure and HLA in healthy donors. TCRdb's copy holds only in-frame clones and misses some; the assay was immunoSEQ multiplex PCR. The data show fewer than 200,000 clones, with around 88% seen just once and approximately 2.4% held by the top ten. Specimen: PBMCs. The receptors derive from a woman between 18 and 29 years old in good health and CMV-seronegative. Both conserved end residues are part of each CDR3. The D gene is left open where the match is weak. The size of a clone is reported for some rows only, either as once, few or many, or as a class for expanded clones.

clone size: few
J gene: TRBJ2-5
D gene: TRBD2
V gene: TRBV4-3
CDR3 DNA: TGCGCCAGCAGCCAAGACCCCGGGACTAGCGATGAGACCCAGTACTTC
CDR3 protein: CASSQDPGTSDETQYF

clone size: .
J gene: TRBJ1-2
D gene: TRBD1
V gene: TRBV4-3
CDR3 DNA: TGCGCCAGCACCTCCTGGGTCGGACAGGGCTTACCTAACTATGGCTACACCTTC
CDR3 protein: CASTSWVGQGLPNYGYTF

clone size: .
J gene: TRBJ1-2
D gene: .
V gene: TRBV18
CDR3 DNA: TGTGCCAGCTCACCACAAGGGAGGGGCTACACCTTC
CDR3 protein: CASSPQGRGYTF

clone size: .
J gene: TRBJ2-1
D gene: TRBD2
V gene: TRBV2
CDR3 DNA: TGTGCCAGCAGTGGAGGGACTAGCGGGTCGGCCGAGCAGTTCTTC
CDR3 protein: CASSGGTSGSAEQFF

clone size: .
J gene: TRBJ2-7
D gene: TRBD1
V gene: TRBV5-6
CDR3 DNA: TGTGCCAGCAGCTTGGGAGGACAGGGGAGGTACGAGCAGTACTTC
CDR3 protein: CASSLGGQGRYEQYF

clone size: once
J gene: TRBJ2-6
D gene: .
V gene: TRBV5-4
CDR3 DNA: TGTGCCAGCAGCTTTGGAAGCCCCACTATGGTCTCTGGGGCCAACGTCCTGACTTTC
CDR3 protein: CASSFGSPTMVSGANVLTF

clone size: .
J gene: TRBJ1-5
D gene: .
V gene: TRBV9
CDR3 DNA: TGTGCCAGCAGCCTTAGAGATTTAACAGGGAACAAGGTCTGGTTCAATCAGCCCCAGCATTTT
CDR3 protein: CASSLRDLTGNKVWFNQPQHF

clone size: .
J gene: TRBJ2-1
D gene: .
V gene: TRBV7-2
CDR3 DNA: TGTGCCAGCAGCCCTTTCCGGAGCCGTGAGCAGTTCTTC
CDR3 protein: CASSPFRSREQFF

clone size: .
J gene: TRBJ2-1
D gene: .
V gene: TRBV4-3
CDR3 DNA: TGCGCCAGCAGCCAAGATGCGAGGGTAGGGCCTGGCAATGAGCAGTTCTTC
CDR3 protein: CASSQDARVGPGNEQFF

clone size: once
J gene: TRBJ2-3
D gene: .
V gene: TRBV19
CDR3 DNA: TGTGCCAGTAGTTACGACTACACTCCCACAGATACGCAGTATTTT
CDR3 protein: CASSYDYTPTDTQYF

clone size: .
J gene: TRBJ2-1
D gene: TRBD1
V gene: TRBV7-3
CDR3 DNA: TGTGCCAGCAGCTTAATTAGGACAGGGGTGAATGAGCAGTTCTTC
CDR3 protein: CASSLIRTGVNEQFF

clone size: .
J gene: TRBJ1-5
D gene: TRBD1
V gene: TRBV6-1
CDR3 DNA: TGTGCCAGCAGTGAGGACAGGACGACTGATAGCAATCAGCCCCAGCATTTT
CDR3 protein: CASSEDRTTDSNQPQHF

clone size: .
J gene: TRBJ2-7
D gene: TRBD2
V gene: TRBV15
CDR3 DNA: TGTGCCACCAGCAGGGAACTAGCGCTAAGCTCCTACGAGCAGTACTTC
CDR3 protein: CATSRELALSSYEQYF

clone size: .
J gene: TRBJ2-1
D gene: TRBD2
V gene: TRBV4-1
CDR3 DNA: TGCGCCAGCAGCCAAATTTTCACCGGGACTAGCGGGATTAATGAGCAGTTCTTC
CDR3 protein: CASSQIFTGTSGINEQFF

clone size: .
J gene: TRBJ2-4
D gene: .
V gene: TRBV11-2
CDR3 DNA: TGTGCCAGCAGCCCGCATTGGGGCACGGCCAAAAACATTCAGTACTTC
CDR3 protein: CASSPHWGTAKNIQYF

clone size: .
J gene: TRBJ2-1
D gene: TRBD1
V gene: TRBV7-8
CDR3 DNA: TGTGCCAGCACTCCCCGAGGGGGCAGATACAATGAGCAGTTCTTC
CDR3 protein: CASTPRGGRYNEQFF

clone size: many
J gene: TRBJ2-3
D gene: .
V gene: TRBV6-5
CDR3 DNA: TGTGCCAGCAGTTACTCAAGCGCCTCCACAGATACGCAGTATTTT
CDR3 protein: CASSYSSASTDTQYF

clone size: .
J gene: TRBJ2-2
D gene: .
V gene: TRBV10-1
CDR3 DNA: TGCGCCAGCAGTGCATCAGGGGACACCGGGGAGCTGTTTTTT
CDR3 protein: CASSASGDTGELFF

clone size: .
J gene: TRBJ1-6
D gene: TRBD1
V gene: TRBV4-1
CDR3 DNA: TGCGCCAGCAGCCATAAGGAGGGACAGGGGAATTCACCCCTCCACTTT
CDR3 protein: CASSHKEGQGNSPLHF

clone size: few
J gene: TRBJ2-7
D gene: TRBD2
V gene: TRBV4-1
CDR3 DNA: TGCGCCAGCAGCCAAGTTTTAGCGGGCGGCTCCTACGAGCAGTACTTC
CDR3 protein: CASSQVLAGGSYEQYF

clone size: .
J gene: TRBJ2-1
D gene: .
V gene: TRBV27
CDR3 DNA: TGTGCCAGCAGTCCCCGGGGGGCGGTGAATGAGCAGTTCTTC
CDR3 protein: CASSPRGAVNEQFF

clone size: .
J gene: TRBJ1-1
D gene: .
V gene: TRBV14
CDR3 DNA: TGTGCCAGCAGCCAAGATCTAAAAGAAAACACTGAAGCTTTCTTT
CDR3 protein: CASSQDLKENTEAFF

clone size: .
J gene: TRBJ2-3
D gene: .
V gene: TRBV30
CDR3 DNA: TGTGCCTGGAGTACCTGGCTGGTGGGGGACTCAGATACGCAGTATTTT
CDR3 protein: CAWSTWLVGDSDTQYF